The clone carrying this T cell receptor beta chain ranks as medium-sized. Its specificity is not known. Amplification of TRBV12-4/TRBJ1-2 clonotypes used adaptor-ligated barcode primers. TCRdb recomputed calls from the multiplex PCR reads with MiXCR, one row per CDR3 protein. The sample lists 750 to 1,000 distinct CDR3 sequences; approximately 5.3% were seen once. Study observations and caveats: Naive CD4+ cells shared about 14% of tumor Treg sequences.

V lost 6 bases and J 1 base, leaving 12 bases between the germline ends. There are 14 residues in the CDR3. The sample consisted of tumor-infiltrating naive CD4+ T cells sorted from the breast tumor. As to subset: naive CD4+ T cells, CD4+CD45RA+CD25-. The chain employs TRBV12-3 or TRBV12-4 and TRBJ1-2; D remains unclear. This clonotype was obtained from a female donor with breast cancer. The CDR3 bases are TGTGCCAGCAGCCTCCAGGCTAATAACTATGGCTACACCTTC. This sequence encodes CASSLQANNYGYTF.